The clone carrying this T cell receptor (beta chain) turned up a few times. Its antigen is as yet unknown. This entry is derived from a study of CD8+ T cells in alopecia areata. In the study overall: Scoring treated patients' severity relied on the percentage of scalp area affected.

Germline V lookup: CDR1 LGHNA, CDR2 YSLEER. This CDR3 is built from 15 residues. V lost 0 bases and J 0 bases, leaving 6 bases between the germline ends. RNA was isolated and reverse transcribed to cDNA, the sequencing template. TCRdb's table, derived via immunoSEQ multiplex PCR, lists solely in-frame clones and lacks some. This sample yields about 190,000 clones, of which around three fifths are seen a single time; 1.3% belongs to the top ten. General observations from the study: Tofacitinib delivered significant drops in scalp clonality and in expanded CD8+ clones among the top 100.

The treatment denotes: oral pan-JAK inhibitor, 5-10 mg twice daily. Patients with alopecia areata provided lesional scalp punch biopsies as well as peripheral blood. The material was CD4+ T cells sorted from blood, obtained between weeks 49 and 50, from a patient treated with tofacitinib. The chain recombines TRBV4-3 with TRBJ1-5; no definite D call. This clonotype was obtained from a human donor with alopecia areata. The CDR3 region has the DNA TGCGCCAGCAGCCAAGAATGGGTTAGCAATCAGCCCCAGCATTTT. It codes for CASSQEWVSNQPQHF.